The 15 T cell receptor beta chains below were found in one sample sequenced in a study of blood T cell repertoires in COVID-19. Libraries were prepared by immunoSEQ multiplex PCR; TCRdb keeps only in-frame clonotypes and omits some of them. In the table there are about 270,000 clones, 80% to 90% of which are singletons. Sequencing was carried out using peripheral blood. These receptors were collected from a woman between 70 and 85 years old with acute or convalescent COVID-19.

This clone appeared a single time. The V call is TRBV5-1, the J call TRBJ2-1; 11 bases line up with TRBD2. Looked up from germline, CDR1 is SGHRS and CDR2 is YFSETQ. This CDR3 comprises 15 residues. V gave up 6 bases and J gave up 1 base; unmatched junction bases: 3. This CDR3 reads CASNVAGGSYNEQFF. For the CDR3, the DNA is TGCGCCAGCAATGTAGCGGGGGGGTCCTACAATGAGCAGTTCTTC.

This chain connects TRBV9 to TRBJ1-2, with D possibly matching TRBD1 (5 bases). The V end was cut by 0 bases, the J end by 0 bases, with 12 bases between. CDR1 and CDR2 (germline): SGDLS, YYNGEE. The CDR3 has 16 amino acids. CDR3 sequence reads: CASSVAPGGANYGYTF. The DNA for the CDR3 is TGTGCCAGCAGCGTAGCTCCGGGGGGGGCTAACTATGGCTACACCTTC.

The chain links TRBV5-8 to TRBJ2-5; 10 bases are a match to TRBD1. The V gene's germline CDR1 is SGHTS and CDR2 YDEGEE. There are 15 residues in the CDR3. Unmatched junction bases numbered 10, after V lost 7 bases and J lost 4 bases. CDR3 protein: CASFRQGAGGETQYF. The CDR3 DNA is TGTGCCAGCTTCCGACAGGGGGCCGGTGGAGAGACCCAGTACTTC.

The genes are TRBV6-5 and TRBJ1-5; TRBD1 matches 8 bases. The V segment lost 5 bases and the J segment 5 bases; nucleotides outside the gene matches: 5. Germline assignment: CDR1 MNHEY and CDR2 SVGAGI. This CDR3 has 14 residues. CDR3: CASSLGQGDQPQHF. DNA for the CDR3: TGTGCCAGCAGTCTCGGACAGGGCGATCAGCCCCAGCATTTT.

This chain links TRBV5-1 with TRBJ2-2; 9 bases match TRBD2. This CDR3 spans 17 amino acids. Germline CDR1 SGHRS, CDR2 YFSETQ. V gave up 1 base and J gave up 4 bases; unmatched junction bases: 8. CDR3 nucleotides: TGCGCCAGCAGCTTGTCGGCACTAGCGGGTGCCACCGGGGAGCTGTTTTTT. This translates into CASSLSALAGATGELFF.

This clone was detected once. The chain links TRBV5-1 to TRBJ1-1; D unresolved. The CDR3 contains 15 residues. CDR1 SGHRS and CDR2 YFSETQ come from the germline V gene. Trimming took 5 bases from V and 3 from J, leaving 17 bases between them. CDR3 region: CASSSRQYSDTEAFF. DNA of the CDR3: TGCGCCAGCAGTTCTCGTCAGTATTCAGACACTGAAGCTTTCTTT.

This clone has a handful of counts. This chain joins TRBV18 and TRBJ1-3, with D perhaps matching TRBD1 (5 bases). The CDR3 sequence is 16 residues long. CDR1 KGHSH and CDR2 LQKENI come from the germline V gene. Trimming removed 6 bases from V and 0 bases from J, with 15 bases in between. DNA of the CDR3: TGTGCCAGCTCGGAGGGTAAGGGACTCTCTGGAAACACCATATATTTT. Amino acids: CASSEGKGLSGNTIYF.

CDR3 sequence reads: CASSLSGQGTHEQFF. CDR3 DNA sequence: TGTGCCAGCTCACTATCGGGACAGGGGACCCATGAGCAGTTCTTC. The rearrangement uses TRBV18 and TRBJ2-1; TRBD1 matches 10 bases. The CDR3 is 15 amino acids. CDR1 and CDR2 from the germline V gene are KGHSH and LQKENI. V dropped 4 bases and J dropped 8; count of bases not matched to a gene: 8.

This clone was recorded only once. This CDR3 reads CASSSGGGSDTQYF. CDR3 nucleotide sequence: TGCGCCAGCAGCTCGGGGGGCGGGTCAGATACGCAGTATTTT. V usage is TRBV5-1 and J usage is TRBJ2-3; the D gene is possibly TRBD2 (7 bases). Between the trimmed V and J ends, which lost 3 bases and 4 bases, there was a span of 12 bases. Germline-derived CDR1 and CDR2 are SGHRS and YFSETQ. This CDR3 spans 14 amino acids.

The chain links TRBV6-5 to TRBJ2-7; TRBD2 matches at 11 bases. Per germline, CDR1 MNHEY and CDR2 SVGAGI. The V and J ends lost 7 bases and 3 bases, in that order; junction bases with no gene match: 5. This CDR3 comprises 14 residues. The CDR3 bases are TGTGCCAGCATCCCTACTAGCGGGAGCTACGAGCAGTACTTC. It yields the protein CASIPTSGSYEQYF.

This clone was detected only once. The chain has TRBV27 and TRBJ1-6, with 7 bases identical to TRBD1. Germline lookup yields CDR1 MNHEY and CDR2 SMNVEV (reference sequence). CDR3 length equals 13 residues. The trim removed 7 bases at V and 10 bases at J, leaving 7 bases unmatched. The CDR3 DNA reads TGTGCCAGCAAGGGACAGTCCCGCTCACCCCTCCACTTT. Amino acids: CASKGQSRSPLHF.

The chain uses TRBV21-1 and TRBJ1-5; the table's D call of TRBD1 was not tested on the DNA. TRBV21-1 is an annotated pseudogene. There are 13 residues in the CDR3. The CDR3 nucleotides read TGTGCCAGCAAAGGGGGCAACAATCAGCCCCAGCATTTT. This sequence encodes CASKGGNNQPQHF.

This rearrangement joins TRBV6-6 to TRBJ2-1, with D unclear. The CDR3 runs to 12 residues. V shed 4 bases and J shed 8 bases, with 9 bases lying between them. Germline values: CDR1 MNHNY, CDR2 SVGAGI (reference sequence). CDR3 region: CASSFPRDEQFF. The CDR3 bases are TGTGCCAGCAGTTTCCCCCGCGATGAGCAGTTCTTC.

The chain couples TRBV3-1 (or the pseudogene TRBV3-2) to TRBJ2-5; a possible D gene is TRBD1 (5 bases). This CDR3 spans 16 amino acids. The ends were cut back, 2 bases at V and 5 bases at J, with 18 bases in the middle. Germline V gene lookup returns CDR1 LGHDT and CDR2 YNNKEL (reference sequence). The CDR3 sequence is CASSQHLSSGMETQYF. CDR3 sequence (DNA): TGTGCCAGCAGCCAACACTTGTCTTCAGGGATGGAGACCCAGTACTTC.

V is TRBV7-2 and J is TRBJ2-7; a weak D match, TRBD2 (6 bases). The length of the CDR3 is 15 residues. Germline lookup yields CDR1 SGHTA and CDR2 FQGNSA. V lost 4 bases to trimming and J lost 2 bases, with 15 bases between them. CDR3 region: CASSSGDRAPYEQYF. CDR3 in DNA: TGTGCCAGCAGCTCGGGAGACCGGGCTCCCTACGAGCAGTACTTC.